Included here is one T cell receptor (beta chain) sequence, with context. The record originates from a study of cytomegalovirus exposure and HLA in healthy donors. Germline assignment: CDR1 MNHNS and CDR2 SASEGT. The CDR3 consists of 14 residues. Unmatched junction bases numbered 0, after V lost 4 bases and J lost 2 bases. Amplification used 60 Vbeta primers and 13 Jbeta primers. TCRdb's copy holds only in-frame clones and misses some; the assay was immunoSEQ multiplex PCR. Of about 140,000 clones listed, about four fifths are singletons. Sequenced material: PBMCs. This chain uses TRBV6-1 with TRBJ1-2; 11 positions agree with TRBD1. This receptor was obtained from a man aged 35-49 years in good health and CMV-seropositive. The CDR3 sequence: CASSGDRGNYGYTF. Written as DNA, the CDR3 is TGTGCCAGCAGTGGGGACAGGGGGAACTATGGCTACACCTTC.